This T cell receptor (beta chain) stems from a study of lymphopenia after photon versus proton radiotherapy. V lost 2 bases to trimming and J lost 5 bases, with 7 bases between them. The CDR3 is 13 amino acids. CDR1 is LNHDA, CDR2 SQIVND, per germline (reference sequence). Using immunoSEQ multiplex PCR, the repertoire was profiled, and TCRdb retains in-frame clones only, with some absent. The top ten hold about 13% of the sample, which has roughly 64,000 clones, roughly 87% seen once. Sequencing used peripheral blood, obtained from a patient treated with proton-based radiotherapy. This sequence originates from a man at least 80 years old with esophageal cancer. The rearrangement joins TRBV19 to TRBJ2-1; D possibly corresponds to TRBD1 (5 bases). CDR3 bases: TGTGCCAGTAGTATACGCAGGGACAATGAGCAGTTCTTC. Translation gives CASSIRRDNEQFF.